The 31 T cell receptor beta chains given below trace back to one sample, sequenced in a study of control samples from healthy donors and cancer patients (dated by TCRdb to 2020 to 2022). Library creation used the immunoSEQ multiplex PCR assay. TCRdb limited this immuneACCESS table to in-frame rearrangements with V and J called. A share of clones is missing; checked studies link under half to unresolved V genes, and the rest is unexplained. The sample table records 100,000 to 150,000 clones; over 75% of these occur just once. 2% to 3% of the sample rests with the top ten. Input material: blood. The receptors derive from a man aged 40-55 years in good health.

V gene TRBV6-5 combines with J gene TRBJ2-1; tentative D call: TRBD2 (8 bases). Germline assignment: CDR1 MNHEY and CDR2 SVGAGI. This CDR3 is built from 14 residues. V gave up 10 bases and J gave up 4 bases, with 17 bases separating them. CDR3 nucleotide sequence: TGTGCCACCGGGGGGGGACAGATGTACAATGAGCAGTTCTTC. The encoded protein is CATGGGQMYNEQFF.

The DNA of the CDR3 is TGCAGCGTTCGGGGTCCTTCCTACGAGCAGTACTTC. Translating gives CSVRGPSYEQYF. The chain is built from TRBV29-1 and TRBJ2-7; the D gene is possibly TRBD2 (5 bases). V gave up 5 bases and J gave up 1 base, with 9 bases separating them. This CDR3 contains 12 residues. Germline CDR1 is SQVTM and CDR2 is ANQGSEA.

This clone was observed a single time. The rearrangement uses TRBV27 and TRBJ1-4; no reliable D call. This CDR3 has 16 residues. V was shortened by 0 bases and J by 12 bases, with 20 bases between the two germline ends. The germline V gene has CDR1 MNHEY and CDR2 SMNVEV (reference sequence). As DNA, the CDR3 is TGTGCCAGCAGTTTATCGCAGAGGGCGGCCGGGAGTGAACTGTTTTTT. Protein product: CASSLSQRAAGSELFF.

For the CDR3, the DNA is TGTGCCAGCAGTTACAGGCAGATCTCGTCTTACGAGCAGTACTTC. Translated: CASSYRQISSYEQYF. J is TRBJ2-7 and V is TRBV6-5; D is unclear. Germline V gives CDR1 MNHEY, CDR2 SVGAGI. V lost 2 bases and J lost 4, with 15 bases in between. The CDR3 is made up of 15 amino acids.

V and J are TRBV3-1 (or the pseudogene TRBV3-2) and TRBJ2-3; D call uncertain. Germline loops: CDR1 LGHDT, CDR2 YNNKEL (reference sequence). This CDR3 comprises 12 residues. Trimming took 4 bases from V and 6 from J, leaving 8 bases between them. The CDR3 here is CASSPQGDTQYF. DNA for the CDR3: TGTGCCAGCAGCCCCCAAGGTGATACGCAGTATTTT.

The chain is built from TRBV10-2 and TRBJ1-1; unclear D gene. This CDR3 has 11 residues. The germline V gene has CDR1 WSHSY and CDR2 SAAADI. With 7 bases removed from V and 5 bases from J, the gap between germline ends came to 8 bases. CDR3 in amino acids: CASNDFTEAFF. CDR3 nucleotides: TGCGCCAGCAACGACTTTACTGAAGCTTTCTTT.

The chain couples TRBV30 to TRBJ2-3, with 7 bases identical to TRBD1. This CDR3 contains 13 residues. V lost 5 bases, J lost 0 bases, and 2 bases stayed unmatched. CDR1 is GTSNPN, CDR2 SVGIG, per germline (reference sequence). The DNA for the CDR3 is TGTGCCTGGCGACAGGGAAGCACAGATACGCAGTATTTT. Translated: CAWRQGSTDTQYF.

The chain has TRBV4-1 and TRBJ2-3, with 15 bases aligning to TRBD2. CDR1 is MGHRA, CDR2 YSYEKL, per germline. The CDR3 sequence is 18 residues long. The V and J ends lost 2 bases and 5 bases, in that order; junction bases with no gene match: 8. CDR3 in DNA: TGCGCCAGCAGCCAACAAGGACTAGCGGGGGGGCTGATAGATACGCAGTATTTT. The encoded protein is CASSQQGLAGGLIDTQYF.

The genes are TRBV2 and TRBJ1-4, with 7 bases fitting TRBD1. The germline gives CDR1 SNHLY, CDR2 FYNNEI. The CDR3 is made up of 14 amino acids. The V segment lost 6 bases and the J segment 5 bases; nucleotides outside the gene matches: 6. The CDR3 DNA follows: TGTGCCAGCAGACCTCACAGGGGAAATGAAAAACTGTTTTTT. As protein: CASRPHRGNEKLFF.

The rearrangement uses TRBV4-1 and TRBJ2-1; 7 nucleotides align to TRBD2. The J segment lost 5 bases and the V segment lost 4 bases, leaving 14 bases of the junction unmatched. CDR3 size: 17 residues. Germline V gene data show CDR1 as MGHRA and CDR2 as YSYEKL. CDR3 DNA: TGCGCCAGCAGCCCCTTGAGGGAGGGCTACCGTCACAATGAGCAGTTCTTC. Protein: CASSPLREGYRHNEQFF.

The chain's CDR3 is CATPLGNQPQHF. The CDR3 DNA is TGTGCCACCCCTTTGGGCAATCAGCCCCAGCATTTT. V is TRBV6-5 and J is TRBJ1-5; D is undetermined. V shed 10 bases and J shed 2 bases, with 9 bases lying between them. The CDR3 is 12 amino acids. From germline, CDR1 is MNHEY and CDR2 SVGAGI.

In this sample, this clone turned up once. The chain combines TRBV19 with TRBJ1-1; D remains ambiguous. V lost 5 bases and J lost 6, with 7 bases in between. The germline CDR1 and CDR2 sequences are LNHDA and SQIVND (reference sequence). The CDR3 totals 11 residues. The chain's CDR3 is CASSGRSEAFF. The CDR3 DNA reads TGTGCCAGTAGTGGGAGGTCTGAAGCTTTCTTT.

The rearrangement uses TRBV9 and TRBJ2-2, with TRBD1 matching over 10 bases. From germline, CDR1 is SGDLS and CDR2 YYNGEE. The junction had 3 bases not matched to a gene; V was cut back by 3 bases and J by 4 bases. CDR3 length equals 15 residues. For the CDR3, the DNA is TGTGCCAGCAGCGCCCGGGACAGGGGCACCGGGGAGCTGTTTTTT. Protein product: CASSARDRGTGELFF.

In nucleotides, the CDR3 is TGTGCCAGCAGCCGTTACCCCGGGACGGGTGGCTACACCTTC. It specifies CASSRYPGTGGYTF. The V and J genes are TRBV5-8 and TRBJ1-2; maybe TRBD1 (5 bases). V lost 4 bases, J lost 7 bases, and 17 bases lay in between. From germline, CDR1 is SGHTS and CDR2 YDEGEE. The CDR3 runs 14 residues.

This clone was recorded a few times. The chain is built from TRBV7-9 and TRBJ1-1; D might be TRBD1 (5 bases). V lost 6 bases and J lost 1, with 9 bases in between. Looked up from germline, CDR1 is SEHNR and CDR2 is FQNEAQ (reference sequence). The CDR3 totals 13 residues. DNA for the CDR3: TGTGCCAGCAGTTCGCAGGGGAACACTGAAGCTTTCTTT. Encoded protein: CASSSQGNTEAFF.

The chain is built from TRBV29-1 and TRBJ1-2; perhaps TRBD1 as D (5 bases). V lost 6 bases to trimming and J lost 4 bases, with 12 bases between them. This CDR3 region has 12 residues. The germline gives CDR1 SQVTM, CDR2 ANQGSEA. CDR3 residues: CSVLWDGYGYTF. The DNA for the CDR3 is TGCAGCGTCCTCTGGGACGGCTATGGCTACACCTTC.

The rearrangement links TRBV9 to TRBJ2-3; D not resolved. Trimming removed 4 bases at V and 2 bases at J, with 14 bases between. Germline V gene lookup returns CDR1 SGDLS and CDR2 YYNGEE. The CDR3 spans 15 residues. CDR3 residues: CASSPSVVLTDTQYF. CDR3 DNA: TGTGCCAGCAGCCCTTCAGTGGTCCTCACAGATACGCAGTATTTT.

This clone has a single count. The gene calls are TRBV11-2 and TRBJ2-7; possible D gene TRBD1, 5 bases. Germline CDR1 reads SGHAT; CDR2 reads FQNNGV. The CDR3 length is 14 residues. Trimming shortened V by 0 bases and J by 3 bases, and 9 bases separated the two germline ends. CDR3 sequence: CASSLDGQGYEQYF. The CDR3 DNA follows: TGTGCCAGCAGCTTAGATGGGCAGGGCTACGAGCAGTACTTC.

V gene TRBV29-1 combines with J gene TRBJ1-2; D is perhaps TRBD1 (6 bases). The CDR3 length is 15 residues. Germline V gives CDR1 SQVTM, CDR2 ANQGSEA. Trimming removed 3 bases from V and 6 bases from J, with 20 bases in between. DNA of the CDR3: TGCAGCGTTGACCCCGGGACGGCAGGGGCGGATGGCTACACCTTC. It codes for CSVDPGTAGADGYTF.

Ten or more counts support this clone. This chain connects TRBV19 to TRBJ1-2; D remains ambiguous. The germline CDR1 and CDR2 sequences are LNHDA and SQIVND (reference sequence). V gave up 3 bases and J gave up 10 bases, with 9 bases separating them. This CDR3 is 11 amino acids long. Written as DNA, the CDR3 is TGTGCCAGTAGTATCGGTCGGGTCTACACCTTC. Encoded protein: CASSIGRVYTF. The whole variable domain, filled in from reference TRBV19 and TRBJ1-2, reads DGGITQSPKYLFRKEGQNVTLSCEQNLNHDAMYWYRQDPGQGLRLIYYSQIVNDFQKGDIAEGYSVSREKKESFPLTVTSAQKNPTAFYLCASSIGRVYTFGSGTRLTVV.

V usage is TRBV19 and J usage is TRBJ1-2, with TRBD1 as a possible D gene (6 bases). This CDR3 region has 12 residues. Trimming took 5 bases from V and 4 from J, leaving 8 bases between them. Germline V gives CDR1 LNHDA, CDR2 SQIVND (reference sequence). The CDR3 protein is CASSDRSYGYTF. The CDR3 DNA follows: TGTGCCAGTAGTGACAGGAGCTATGGCTACACCTTC.

This clone is termed medium-sized. This chain connects TRBV7-9 to TRBJ2-3; perhaps TRBD2 as D (5 bases). CDR3 length: 17 residues. Looked up from germline, CDR1 is SEHNR and CDR2 is FQNEAQ (reference sequence). Trimming took off 4 bases at V and 0 bases at J, with 17 bases between the two ends. Here the CDR3 DNA reads TGTGCCAGCAGCTCACGAGGGATAGCGCGTAGCACAGATACGCAGTATTTT. It yields the protein CASSSRGIARSTDTQYF.

The chain links TRBV7-3 to TRBJ2-7; 13 bases fit TRBD2. V trimming: 3 bases; J trimming: 6 bases; junction bases outside the gene matches: 5. The CDR3 length is 15 residues. In germline, CDR1 is SGHTA, CDR2 FQGTGA. The CDR3 protein is CASSLTSGGRSEQYF. DNA of the CDR3: TGTGCCAGCAGCTTGACTAGCGGGGGGAGGAGCGAGCAGTACTTC.

The J gene is TRBJ1-1, the V gene TRBV27, with D unclear. CDR3 length: 13 residues. The ends were cut back, 3 bases at V and 8 bases at J, with 13 bases in the middle. Germline loops: CDR1 MNHEY, CDR2 SMNVEV (reference sequence). CDR3 loop: CASSFPGLVEAFF. CDR3 DNA: TGTGCCAGCAGTTTCCCGGGCTTGGTCGAAGCTTTCTTT.

This chain uses TRBV4-2 with TRBJ2-7; TRBD2 aligns across 7 bases. V dropped 1 base and J dropped 4; count of bases not matched to a gene: 10. This CDR3 has 16 residues. The germline V gene has CDR1 LGHNA and CDR2 YNFKEQ. DNA for the CDR3: TGTGCCAGCAGCCAAGTAATAGCGGGTCTCACGTACGAGCAGTACTTC. Protein product: CASSQVIAGLTYEQYF.

As DNA, the CDR3 is TGTGCCAGCAGCCAAGAATACGACGGGGGAGCTTTCTTT. Residues: CASSQEYDGGAFF. The V and J genes are TRBV4-2 and TRBJ1-1, with a weak D call TRBD1 (5 bases). CDR1 and CDR2 (germline): LGHNA, YNFKEQ. This CDR3 comprises 13 residues. Trimming removed 0 bases at V and 10 bases at J, with 12 bases between.

V usage is TRBV19 and J usage is TRBJ2-7, with 8 bases that match TRBD1. Trimming removed 5 bases from V and 0 bases from J; junction bases left unmatched: 6. The CDR3 is 15 residues long. In germline, CDR1 is LNHDA, CDR2 SQIVND (reference sequence). The CDR3 loop is CASSPGTGNSYEQYF. CDR3 DNA sequence: TGTGCCAGTAGTCCCGGGACAGGCAACTCCTACGAGCAGTACTTC.

This clone was counted a few times. CDR3 sequence reads: CASSPDWGAETQYF. The CDR3 DNA is TGTGCCAGCAGCCCTGACTGGGGCGCAGAGACCCAGTACTTC. The chain combines TRBV3-1 (or the pseudogene TRBV3-2) with TRBJ2-5; tentative D call: TRBD1 (5 bases). This CDR3 comprises 14 residues. V lost 4 bases to trimming and J lost 4 bases, with 13 bases between them. CDR1 and CDR2 from the germline V gene are LGHDT and YNNKEL (reference sequence).

The rearrangement links TRBV12-3 or TRBV12-4 to TRBJ1-2, with no clear D. This CDR3 is built from 11 residues. With 5 bases removed from V and 1 base from J, the gap between germline ends came to 2 bases. CDR3 sequence reads: CASSNNYGYTF. CDR3 in DNA: TGTGCCAGCAGTAATAACTATGGCTACACCTTC.

The genes are TRBV19 and TRBJ1-5; D is possibly TRBD1 (6 bases). Germline lookup yields CDR1 LNHDA and CDR2 SQIVND (reference sequence). With 5 bases removed from V and 7 bases from J, the gap between germline ends came to 12 bases. The CDR3 sequence is 13 residues long. In DNA form, the CDR3 reads TGTGCCAGTAGTTGGCAGGGGATACAGCCCCAGCATTTT. Translation: CASSWQGIQPQHF.

The chain links TRBV6-1 to TRBJ2-3; D unclear. The CDR3 has 15 residues. Trimming pared 2 bases from V and 7 bases from J, leaving 16 bases between. Per the germline V gene, CDR1 is MNHNS and CDR2 is SASEGT. The CDR3 loop is CASSETTWTVNTQYF. The CDR3 DNA reads as TGTGCCAGCAGTGAAACCACCTGGACGGTCAATACGCAGTATTTT.